This TCR beta chain was identified during a study of identifying expanded T cells in peripheral blood. Sequencing used immunoSEQ multiplex PCR; TCRdb keeps in-frame clones, though not all of them. The sample has about 94,000 clones, 88% seen once; the top ten hold under 6%. During the collection period, no donor immune events like infections were recorded. As regards this clone: Its antigen is undetermined.

Study-wide results and limits: Differentially abundant clones: around 1.2 between replicates, approximately 15 at approximately two weeks, more than 18 at four. Clone count variance between roughly 2-week samples rose with total template count.

The receptor's source is a person between 18 and 75 years old in good health. The sequenced material came from blood.

The CDR3 bases are TGTGCCAGCAGCCGGACAGGGGGGATCTCTGGGGCCAACGTCCTGACTTTC. This translates into CASSRTGGISGANVLTF. V usage is TRBV14 and J usage is TRBJ2-6, with 10 bases aligning to TRBD1. The CDR3 is 17 residues long. Germline assignment: CDR1 SGHDN and CDR2 FVKESK. The junction had 3 bases not matched to a gene; V was cut back by 4 bases and J by 0 bases.